The clone carrying this T cell receptor (beta chain) has only one observation. Repertoires were generated with immunoSEQ multiplex PCR, while TCRdb's copy carries only in-frame clones and drops some. The table records over 95,000 clones, about 86% of them present only once. The data belong to a study of OX40 agonist ivuxolimab in advanced cancers. Trimming stripped 10 bases from V and 6 bases from J, with 25 bases between. Germline V lookup: CDR1 MNHNS, CDR2 SASEGT. CDR3 length equals 15 residues. This specimen was CD4+ or CD8+ T cells sorted from blood, taken in a trial of the OX40 agonist ivuxolimab. The chain combines TRBV6-1 with TRBJ2-7; the D gene could be TRBD1 or TRBD2 (6 bases each). The clonotype originates from an adult with an advanced solid tumor such as melanoma, head and neck, liver or kidney cancer. The CDR3 is CATMTPGHGAGEQYF. The DNA of the CDR3 is TGTGCCACTATGACTCCGGGACACGGAGCGGGCGAGCAGTACTTC.